This T cell receptor (beta chain) was documented in a study of blood T cell repertoires in COVID-19. Profiled with immunoSEQ multiplex PCR; TCRdb holds only in-frame clones, not every one. Of about 33,000 clones listed, approximately 85% are singletons. The V segment lost 3 bases and the J segment 7 bases; nucleotides outside the gene matches: 4. Germline V gene data show CDR1 as SGHKS and CDR2 as YYEKEE (reference sequence). CDR3 length equals 15 residues. This sequence was found in an elderly man with active COVID-19. The chain is built from TRBV5-5 and TRBJ1-6; 10 bases line up with TRBD1. The sequencing sample was made of peripheral blood. The CDR3 region has the DNA TGTGCCAGCAGCTCGGTGGGACAGGGGAATTCACCCCTCCACTTT. Translated, it gives CASSSVGQGNSPLHF.